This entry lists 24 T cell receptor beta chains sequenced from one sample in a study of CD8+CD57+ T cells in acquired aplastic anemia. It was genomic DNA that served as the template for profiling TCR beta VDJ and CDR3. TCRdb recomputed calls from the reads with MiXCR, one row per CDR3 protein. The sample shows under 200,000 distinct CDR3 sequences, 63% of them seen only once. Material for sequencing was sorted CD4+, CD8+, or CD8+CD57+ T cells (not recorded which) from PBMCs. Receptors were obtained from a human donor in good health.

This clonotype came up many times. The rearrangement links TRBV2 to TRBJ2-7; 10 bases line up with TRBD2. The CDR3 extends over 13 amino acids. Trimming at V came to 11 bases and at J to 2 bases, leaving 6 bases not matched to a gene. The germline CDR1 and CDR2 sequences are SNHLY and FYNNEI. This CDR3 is CAGAGGKTYEQYF. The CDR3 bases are TGTGCCGGAGCGGGAGGGAAGACCTACGAGCAGTACTTC. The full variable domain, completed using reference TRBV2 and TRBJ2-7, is EPEVTQTPSHQVTQMGQEVILRCVPISNHLYFYWYRQILGQKVEFLVSFYNNEISEKSEIFDDQFSVERPDGSNFTLKIRSTKLEDSAMYFCAGAGGKTYEQYFGPGTRLTVT.

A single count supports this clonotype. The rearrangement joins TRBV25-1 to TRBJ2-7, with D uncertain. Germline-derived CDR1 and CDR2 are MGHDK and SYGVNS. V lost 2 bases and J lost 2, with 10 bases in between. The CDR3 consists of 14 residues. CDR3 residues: CASSEPRNPYEQYF. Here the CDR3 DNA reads TGTGCCAGCAGTGAACCCAGGAACCCCTACGAGCAGTACTTC.

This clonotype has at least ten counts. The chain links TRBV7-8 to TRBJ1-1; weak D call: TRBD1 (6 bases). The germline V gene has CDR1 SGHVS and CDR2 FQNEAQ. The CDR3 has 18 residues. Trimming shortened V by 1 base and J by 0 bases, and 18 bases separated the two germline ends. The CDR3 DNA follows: TGTGCCAGCAGCTTAGGGCGTGCGAGGACAGAATTGAACACTGAAGCTTTCTTT. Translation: CASSLGRARTELNTEAFF.

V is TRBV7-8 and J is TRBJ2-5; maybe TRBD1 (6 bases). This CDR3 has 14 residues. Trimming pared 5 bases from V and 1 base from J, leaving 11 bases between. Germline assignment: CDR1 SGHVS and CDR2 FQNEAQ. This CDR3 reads CASSPGDTQETQYF. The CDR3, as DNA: TGTGCCAGCAGCCCTGGGGACACCCAAGAGACCCAGTACTTC.

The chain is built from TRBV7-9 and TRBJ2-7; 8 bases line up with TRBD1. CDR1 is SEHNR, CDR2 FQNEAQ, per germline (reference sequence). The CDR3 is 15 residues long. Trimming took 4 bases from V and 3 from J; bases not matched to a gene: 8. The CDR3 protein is CASSSRTGTVYEQYF. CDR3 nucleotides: TGTGCCAGCAGCTCCCGGACAGGGACAGTCTACGAGCAGTACTTC. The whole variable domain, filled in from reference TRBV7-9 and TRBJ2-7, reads DTGVSQNPRHKITKRGQNVTFRCDPISEHNRLYWYRQTLGQGPEFLTYFQNEAQLEKSRLLSDRFSAERPKGSFSTLEIQRTEQGDSAMYLCASSSRTGTVYEQYFGPGTRLTVT.

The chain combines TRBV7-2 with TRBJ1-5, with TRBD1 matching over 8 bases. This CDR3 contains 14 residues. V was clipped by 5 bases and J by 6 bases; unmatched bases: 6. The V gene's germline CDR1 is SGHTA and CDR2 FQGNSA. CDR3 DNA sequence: TGTGCCAGCAGCCCCCGGACAGGGAGTCAGCCCCAGCATTTT. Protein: CASSPRTGSQPQHF.

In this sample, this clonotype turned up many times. This chain's CDR3 is CATSAWDRDVETQYF. Written as DNA, the CDR3 is TGTGCCACCAGCGCCTGGGACAGGGACGTGGAGACCCAGTACTTC. The V and J genes are TRBV15 and TRBJ2-5, with 9 bases fitting TRBD1. The CDR3 has 15 residues. With V trimmed by 5 bases and J by 5 bases, 9 bases remained unmatched. CDR1 is LNHNV, CDR2 YYDKDF, per germline (reference sequence). The entire variable domain, with the rest obtained from reference TRBV15 and TRBJ2-5, is as follows: DAMVIQNPRYQVTQFGKPVTLSCSQTLNHNVMYWYQQKSSQAPKLLFHYYDKDFNNEADTPDNFQSRRPNTSFCFLDIRSPGLGDTAMYLCATSAWDRDVETQYFGPGTRLLVL.

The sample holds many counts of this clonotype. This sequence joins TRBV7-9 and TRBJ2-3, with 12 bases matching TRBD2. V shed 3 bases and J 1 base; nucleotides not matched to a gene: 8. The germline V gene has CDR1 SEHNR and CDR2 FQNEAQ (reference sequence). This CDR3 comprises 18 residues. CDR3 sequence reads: CASSLSPSGRAGTDTQYF. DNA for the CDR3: TGTGCCAGCAGCTTGTCTCCTAGCGGGAGGGCAGGCACAGATACGCAGTATTTT. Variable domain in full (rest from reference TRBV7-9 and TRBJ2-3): DTGVSQNPRHKITKRGQNVTFRCDPISEHNRLYWYRQTLGQGPEFLTYFQNEAQLEKSRLLSDRFSAERPKGSFSTLEIQRTEQGDSAMYLCASSLSPSGRAGTDTQYFGPGTRLTVL.

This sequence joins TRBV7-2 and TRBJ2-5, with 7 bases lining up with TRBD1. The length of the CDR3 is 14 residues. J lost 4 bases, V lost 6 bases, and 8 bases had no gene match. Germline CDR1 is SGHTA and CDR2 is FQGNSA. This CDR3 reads CASSRDSWVETQYF. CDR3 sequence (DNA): TGTGCCAGCAGTAGGGACAGTTGGGTAGAGACCCAGTACTTC.

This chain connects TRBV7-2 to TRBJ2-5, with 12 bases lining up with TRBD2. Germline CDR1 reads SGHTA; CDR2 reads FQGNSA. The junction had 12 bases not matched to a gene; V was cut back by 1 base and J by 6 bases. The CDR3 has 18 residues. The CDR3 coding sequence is TGTGCCAGCAGCTTAGGACTAGCGGGGGCCACCAGGTCGAAGACCCAGTACTTC. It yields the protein CASSLGLAGATRSKTQYF.

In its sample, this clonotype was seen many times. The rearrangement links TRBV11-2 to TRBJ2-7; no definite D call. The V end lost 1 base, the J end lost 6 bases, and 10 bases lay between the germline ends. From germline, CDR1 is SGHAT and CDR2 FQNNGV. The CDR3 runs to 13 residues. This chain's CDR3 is CASSLVRPGEQYF. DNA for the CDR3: TGTGCCAGCAGCTTAGTTCGGCCAGGCGAGCAGTACTTC.

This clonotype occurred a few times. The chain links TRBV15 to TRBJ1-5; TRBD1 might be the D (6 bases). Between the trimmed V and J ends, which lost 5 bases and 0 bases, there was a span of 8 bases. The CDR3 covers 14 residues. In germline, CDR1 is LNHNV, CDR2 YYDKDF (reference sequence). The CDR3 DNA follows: TGTGCCACCAGCGAGGACAGTAGCAATCAGCCCCAGCATTTT. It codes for CATSEDSSNQPQHF.

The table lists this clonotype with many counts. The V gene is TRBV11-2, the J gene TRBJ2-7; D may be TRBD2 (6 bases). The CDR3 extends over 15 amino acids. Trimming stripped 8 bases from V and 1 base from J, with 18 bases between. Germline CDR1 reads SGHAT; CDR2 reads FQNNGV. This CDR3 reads CASGGMGGGSYEQYF. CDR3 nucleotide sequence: TGTGCCAGCGGGGGAATGGGCGGAGGGTCCTACGAGCAGTACTTC.

The CDR3 here is CASRSRDEQFF. CDR3 nucleotides: TGTGCCAGCAGATCCCGGGATGAGCAGTTCTTC. The genes are TRBV6-5 and TRBJ2-1; D ambiguous. V lost 6 bases to trimming and J lost 8 bases, with 8 bases between them. The CDR3 has 11 amino acids. Per germline, CDR1 MNHEY and CDR2 SVGAGI.

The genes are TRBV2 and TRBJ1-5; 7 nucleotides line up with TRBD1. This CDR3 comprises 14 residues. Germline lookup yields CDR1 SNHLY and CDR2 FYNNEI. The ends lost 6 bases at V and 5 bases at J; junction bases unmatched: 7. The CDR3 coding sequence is TGTGCCAGCAGGGATACAGGGGCTGATCAGCCCCAGCATTTT. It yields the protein CASRDTGADQPQHF.

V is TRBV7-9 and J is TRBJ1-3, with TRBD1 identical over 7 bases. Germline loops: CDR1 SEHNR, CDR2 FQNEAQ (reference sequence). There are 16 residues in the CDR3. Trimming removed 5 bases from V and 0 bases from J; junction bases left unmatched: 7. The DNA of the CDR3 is TGTGCCAGCAGCCAGGGGGTCGGTTACTCTGGAAACACCATATATTTT. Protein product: CASSQGVGYSGNTIYF.

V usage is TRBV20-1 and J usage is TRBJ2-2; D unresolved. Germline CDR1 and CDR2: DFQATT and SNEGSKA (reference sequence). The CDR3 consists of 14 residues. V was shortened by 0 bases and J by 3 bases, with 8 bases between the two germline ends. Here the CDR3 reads CSARDPNHTGELFF. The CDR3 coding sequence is TGCAGTGCTAGAGATCCCAATCACACCGGGGAGCTGTTTTTT.

Here the CDR3 DNA reads TGCAGTGCTAGAGATAATAGCGGGAGGGCCGGTGAGACCCAGTACTTC. It specifies CSARDNSGRAGETQYF. The chain uses TRBV20-1 and TRBJ2-5; 11 bases align to TRBD2. V lost 0 bases to trimming and J lost 5 bases; unmatched junction nucleotides: 8. The germline CDR1 and CDR2 sequences are DFQATT and SNEGSKA (reference sequence). The CDR3 totals 16 residues.

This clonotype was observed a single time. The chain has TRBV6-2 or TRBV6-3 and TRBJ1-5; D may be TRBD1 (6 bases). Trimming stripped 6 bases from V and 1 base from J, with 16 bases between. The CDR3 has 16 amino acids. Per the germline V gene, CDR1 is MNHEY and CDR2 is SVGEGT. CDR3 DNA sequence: TGTGCCAGCAGATACGATCGGACAGTGAGCAATCAGCCCCAGCATTTT. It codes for CASRYDRTVSNQPQHF.

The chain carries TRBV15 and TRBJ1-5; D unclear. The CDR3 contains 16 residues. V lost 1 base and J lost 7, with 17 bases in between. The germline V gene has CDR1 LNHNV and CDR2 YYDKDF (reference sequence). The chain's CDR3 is CATSRAPHHQQQPQHF. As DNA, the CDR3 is TGTGCCACCAGCAGAGCTCCGCACCACCAGCAACAGCCCCAGCATTTT.

The CDR3 region has the DNA TGTGCCAGCAGTCCGTCGACTAGCGGCTCCTACGAGCAGTACTTC. Translation: CASSPSTSGSYEQYF. V usage is TRBV6-4 and J usage is TRBJ2-7; TRBD2 matches at 9 bases. Trimming removed 5 bases from V and 0 bases from J; junction bases left unmatched: 5. Germline V gives CDR1 MRHNA, CDR2 SNTAGT. CDR3 length equals 15 residues.

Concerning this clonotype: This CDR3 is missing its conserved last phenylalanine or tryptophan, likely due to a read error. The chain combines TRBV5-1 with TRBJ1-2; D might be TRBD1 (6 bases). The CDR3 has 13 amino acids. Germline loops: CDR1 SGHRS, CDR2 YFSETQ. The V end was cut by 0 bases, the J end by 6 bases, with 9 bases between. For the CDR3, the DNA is TGCGCCAGCAGCTTGGGGACAGTGGATGGCTACACCTGC. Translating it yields CASSLGTVDGYTC.

CDR3 bases: TGTGCCAGTTATTTTGAAGCTTTCTTT. The encoded protein is CASYFEAFF. The rearrangement joins TRBV25-1 to TRBJ1-1; no clear D. The ends were cut back, 9 bases at V and 7 bases at J, with 6 bases in the middle. The CDR3 has 9 amino acids. CDR1 is MGHDK and CDR2 is SYGVNS in the germline V gene.

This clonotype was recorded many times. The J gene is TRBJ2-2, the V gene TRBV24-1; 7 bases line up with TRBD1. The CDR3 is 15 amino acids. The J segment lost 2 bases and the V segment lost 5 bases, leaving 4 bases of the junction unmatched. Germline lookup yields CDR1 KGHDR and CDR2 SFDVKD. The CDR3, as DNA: TGTGCCACCAGTGGTGGGACAGTTAACACCGGGGAGCTGTTTTTT. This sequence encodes CATSGGTVNTGELFF.